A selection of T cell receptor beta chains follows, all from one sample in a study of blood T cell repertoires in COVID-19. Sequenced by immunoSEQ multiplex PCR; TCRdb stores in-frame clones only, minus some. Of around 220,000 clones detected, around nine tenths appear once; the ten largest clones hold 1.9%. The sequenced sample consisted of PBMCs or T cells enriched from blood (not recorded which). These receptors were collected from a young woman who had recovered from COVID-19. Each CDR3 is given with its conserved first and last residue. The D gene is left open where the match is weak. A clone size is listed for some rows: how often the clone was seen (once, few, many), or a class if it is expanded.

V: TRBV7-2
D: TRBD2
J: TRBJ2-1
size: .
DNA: TGTGCCAGCAGCTTTTGGTCAGGACTAGTGATCTACGGGCAGTTCTTC
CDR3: CASSFWSGLVIYGQFF

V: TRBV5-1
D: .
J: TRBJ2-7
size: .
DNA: TGCGCCAGCAGCTGGCAGGGCCCTTCCTACGAGCAGTACTTC
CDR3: CASSWQGPSYEQYF

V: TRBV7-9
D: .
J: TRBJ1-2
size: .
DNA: TGTGCCAGCAGCTTAGGTACAGTTAACTATGGCTACACCTTC
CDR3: CASSLGTVNYGYTF

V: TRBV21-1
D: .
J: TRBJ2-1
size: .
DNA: TGTGCCAGCAGCAAAGAGGCTAGCGGTAGCTCCTACAATGAGCAGTTCTTC
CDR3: CASSKEASGSSYNEQFF

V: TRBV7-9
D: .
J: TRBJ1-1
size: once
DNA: TGTGCCAGCAGCTTTTTAACCTTAATCAGCGCCACCAGGGGCTCTGAAGCTTTCTTT
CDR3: CASSFLTLISATRGSEAFF

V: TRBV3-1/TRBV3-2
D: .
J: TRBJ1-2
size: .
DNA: TGTGCCAGCAGCCAAGAATCCACAGACACTAACTATGGCTACACCTTC
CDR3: CASSQESTDTNYGYTF

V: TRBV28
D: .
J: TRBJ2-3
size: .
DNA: TGTGCCAGCAGGCGTAGCACAGATACGCAGTATTTT
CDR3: CASRRSTDTQYF

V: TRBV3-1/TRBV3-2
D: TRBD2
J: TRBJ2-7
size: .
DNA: TGTGCCAGCAGCGCTCTAGCGGGGGTGAGCTACGAGCAGTACTTC
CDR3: CASSALAGVSYEQYF

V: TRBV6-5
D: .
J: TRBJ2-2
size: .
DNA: TGTGCCAGCAGTTATCAGGGGCAAGGCGGGGAGCTGTTTTTT
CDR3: CASSYQGQGGELFF

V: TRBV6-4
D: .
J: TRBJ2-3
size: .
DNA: TGTGCCAGCAGTGAACAGCCCCTTGATACGCAGTATTTT
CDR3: CASSEQPLDTQYF

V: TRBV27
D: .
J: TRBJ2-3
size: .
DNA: TGTGCCAGCCGGATAGCTAGCACAGATACGCAGTATTTT
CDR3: CASRIASTDTQYF

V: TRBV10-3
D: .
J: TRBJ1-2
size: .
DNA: TGTGCCATCACCCGCCACTTCAGGGGAGCTAACTATGGCTACACCTTC
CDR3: CAITRHFRGANYGYTF

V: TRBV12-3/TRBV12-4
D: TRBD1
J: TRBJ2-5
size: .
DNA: TGTGCCAGCAGCACGGGACAGGAAGAGACCCAGTACTTC
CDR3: CASSTGQEETQYF

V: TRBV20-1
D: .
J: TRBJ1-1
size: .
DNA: TGCAGTGCCAGGCGTTCGGCTGAAGCTTTCTTT
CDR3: CSARRSAEAFF

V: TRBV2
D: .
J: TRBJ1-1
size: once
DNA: TGTGCCAGCAGTGAATCTACGATGAACACTGAAGCTTTCTTT
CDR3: CASSESTMNTEAFF